A selection of T cell receptor beta chains follows, all from one sample in a study of liver allograft versus peripheral blood T cells. TCRdb itself ran the reads through MiXCR, one entry per CDR3 protein. The top ten hold about 2% of the sample, which has around 12,000 distinct CDR3 sequences, approximately 30% seen once. Receptors were obtained from a human patient who had a liver transplant. Some of the T cells may derive from the graft donor. Each CDR3 is given with its conserved first and last residue. The D gene is left open where the match is weak. Size values are once, few and many counts, or a class for expanded clones, and some rows have none.

clone_size: few
v_call: TRBV20-1
d_call: TRBD2
j_call: TRBJ2-7
cdr3_nt: TGCAGTGCTAGAGTGGGTGAAGCGGGAATGGTTTACGAGCAGTACTTC
cdr3_aa: CSARVGEAGMVYEQYF

clone_size: medium-sized
v_call: TRBV6-1
d_call: -
j_call: TRBJ2-3
cdr3_nt: TGTGCCAGCTCTTATGGGGATGACGCTACGCAGTATTTT
cdr3_aa: CASSYGDDATQYF

clone_size: medium-sized
v_call: TRBV18
d_call: -
j_call: TRBJ2-5
cdr3_nt: TGTGCCAGCTCACCAGGGATCCAAGAGACCCAGTACTTC
cdr3_aa: CASSPGIQETQYF

clone_size: -
v_call: TRBV5-1
d_call: -
j_call: TRBJ1-1
cdr3_nt: TGCGCCAGCAGCTTGGATGGGGGAGGTGGGAACACTGAAGCTTTCTTT
cdr3_aa: CASSLDGGGGNTEAFF

clone_size: few
v_call: TRBV7-9
d_call: -
j_call: TRBJ2-3
cdr3_nt: TGTGCCAGCAGCCCCCAGGGGGGTCCCGATACGCAGTATTTT
cdr3_aa: CASSPQGGPDTQYF

clone_size: -
v_call: TRBV10-3
d_call: -
j_call: TRBJ1-1
cdr3_nt: TGTGCCATCAGTGTAAGCGGGGGAGTGAACACTGAAGCTTTCTTT
cdr3_aa: CAISVSGGVNTEAFF

clone_size: medium-sized
v_call: TRBV18
d_call: -
j_call: TRBJ1-3
cdr3_nt: TGTGCCAGCTCACCGGTTCAGGGGCCAGGAAACACCATATATTTT
cdr3_aa: CASSPVQGPGNTIYF

clone_size: medium-sized
v_call: TRBV6-1
d_call: -
j_call: TRBJ1-6
cdr3_nt: TGTGCCAGCAGTGAAACCAGCTCGCAGAATTCACCCCTCCACTTT
cdr3_aa: CASSETSSQNSPLHF

clone_size: -
v_call: TRBV7-2
d_call: -
j_call: TRBJ1-4
cdr3_nt: TGTGCCAGCAGCTCACACAGGGAGGCAAATGAAAAACTGTTTTTT
cdr3_aa: CASSSHREANEKLFF

clone_size: many
v_call: TRBV5-6
d_call: -
j_call: TRBJ1-2
cdr3_nt: TGTGCCAGCAGCTTGCAGGGTAACTATGGCTACACCTTC
cdr3_aa: CASSLQGNYGYTF

clone_size: -
v_call: TRBV9
d_call: -
j_call: TRBJ2-5
cdr3_nt: TGTGCCAGCAGCGTAGGGTCAGGGCGAGAGACCCAGTACTTC
cdr3_aa: CASSVGSGRETQYF

clone_size: -
v_call: TRBV7-2
d_call: TRBD2
j_call: TRBJ2-7
cdr3_nt: TGTGCCAGCAGCCGCTCCGGGAGGGCTTCCTACGAGCAGTACTTC
cdr3_aa: CASSRSGRASYEQYF

clone_size: -
v_call: TRBV20-1
d_call: TRBD2
j_call: TRBJ2-1
cdr3_nt: TGCAGTGCTTCTAGTCCTAGCGGGTGGGTGGGGGAGCAGTTCTTC
cdr3_aa: CSASSPSGWVGEQFF

clone_size: -
v_call: TRBV5-1
d_call: -
j_call: TRBJ1-4
cdr3_nt: TGCGCCAGCAGCTTGAATATCGGGAGTAATGAAAAACTGTTTTTT
cdr3_aa: CASSLNIGSNEKLFF

clone_size: few
v_call: TRBV6-1
d_call: TRBD1
j_call: TRBJ1-5
cdr3_nt: TGTGCCAGCAGTGAATTAAGGACAGGGGAGGAATCGAGCAATCAGCCCCAGCATTTT
cdr3_aa: CASSELRTGEESSNQPQHF

clone_size: medium-sized
v_call: TRBV29-1
d_call: -
j_call: TRBJ2-1
cdr3_nt: TGCAGCGTTGTTACGACAGTCTACAATGAGCAGTTCTTC
cdr3_aa: CSVVTTVYNEQFF

clone_size: few
v_call: TRBV19
d_call: -
j_call: TRBJ1-5
cdr3_nt: TGTGCCAGTAGTATAGACAGATCGGTTCAGCCCCAGCATTTT
cdr3_aa: CASSIDRSVQPQHF

clone_size: -
v_call: TRBV7-9
d_call: TRBD1
j_call: TRBJ2-3
cdr3_nt: TGTGCCAGCAGCCTGGACAGGGTGGATTCCACAGATACGCAGTATTTT
cdr3_aa: CASSLDRVDSTDTQYF

clone_size: -
v_call: TRBV6-6
d_call: TRBD2
j_call: TRBJ2-1
cdr3_nt: TGTGCCAGCAGTTACTTAGCGGGACTGAAGAGGAATGAGCAGTTCTTC
cdr3_aa: CASSYLAGLKRNEQFF

clone_size: -
v_call: TRBV5-1
d_call: -
j_call: TRBJ1-2
cdr3_nt: TGCGCCAGCAGCTTGGGGGGATTGGACCTTAACTATGGCTACACCTTC
cdr3_aa: CASSLGGLDLNYGYTF

clone_size: medium-sized
v_call: TRBV10-3
d_call: -
j_call: TRBJ2-5
cdr3_nt: TGTGCCATCAGTGGTGGCAGGAACCAAGAGACCCAGTACTTC
cdr3_aa: CAISGGRNQETQYF

clone_size: once
v_call: TRBV6-1
d_call: -
j_call: TRBJ1-1
cdr3_nt: TGTGCCAGCAGTCCGGTAGCGGGGGGCTCTGAAGCTTTCTTT
cdr3_aa: CASSPVAGGSEAFF

clone_size: medium-sized
v_call: TRBV15
d_call: TRBD1
j_call: TRBJ1-2
cdr3_nt: TGTGCCACCAGCAGAGATAGGGGGACAGGGTTTTATGGCTACACCTTC
cdr3_aa: CATSRDRGTGFYGYTF

clone_size: few
v_call: TRBV24-1
d_call: -
j_call: TRBJ2-5
cdr3_nt: TGTGCCACCAGTGACTCCGACAGGAGGGAGACCCAGTACTTC
cdr3_aa: CATSDSDRRETQYF

clone_size: medium-sized
v_call: TRBV6-5
d_call: TRBD2
j_call: TRBJ2-2
cdr3_nt: TGTGCCAGCAGCCAAGGGTCGACTAGCGGGTCCACCGGGGAGCTGTTTTTT
cdr3_aa: CASSQGSTSGSTGELFF

clone_size: -
v_call: TRBV28
d_call: TRBD1
j_call: TRBJ1-4
cdr3_nt: TGTGCCAGCAGCCGGGACAGGGGGCCTGAAAAACTGTTTTTT
cdr3_aa: CASSRDRGPEKLFF

clone_size: -
v_call: TRBV20-1
d_call: TRBD2
j_call: TRBJ2-3
cdr3_nt: TGCAGTGCTAGGGGGGGGGGCACAGATACGCAGTATTTT
cdr3_aa: CSARGGGTDTQYF

clone_size: once
v_call: TRBV20-1
d_call: TRBD1
j_call: TRBJ2-1
cdr3_nt: TGCAGTGCTAGAGGGACAGGGATTTACAATGAGCAGTTCTTC
cdr3_aa: CSARGTGIYNEQFF

clone_size: medium-sized
v_call: TRBV6-5
d_call: -
j_call: TRBJ2-6
cdr3_nt: TGTGCCAGCAGGACAGGACAACCTGGGGCCAACGTCCTGACTTTC
cdr3_aa: CASRTGQPGANVLTF

clone_size: -
v_call: TRBV29-1
d_call: TRBD1
j_call: TRBJ2-3
cdr3_nt: TGCAGCGTAAGAACAGGGGGTGCAGATACGCAGTATTTT
cdr3_aa: CSVRTGGADTQYF

clone_size: -
v_call: TRBV18
d_call: -
j_call: TRBJ2-7
cdr3_nt: TGTGCCAGCTCAACTAAACAGAGGACCGAGCAGTACTTC
cdr3_aa: CASSTKQRTEQYF

clone_size: -
v_call: TRBV18
d_call: -
j_call: TRBJ1-6
cdr3_nt: TGTGCCAGCTCACCGAGGGGGATTCCCCTCTATAATTCACCCCTCCACTTT
cdr3_aa: CASSPRGIPLYNSPLHF

clone_size: -
v_call: TRBV27
d_call: TRBD1
j_call: TRBJ1-5
cdr3_nt: TGTGCCAGCAGTTTGGCCGGGACAGGGTTTCAGCCCCAGCATTTT
cdr3_aa: CASSLAGTGFQPQHF

clone_size: -
v_call: TRBV5-3
d_call: TRBD1
j_call: TRBJ2-7
cdr3_nt: TGTGCCAGAAGCGTGTTGGGGGACAGGGGGGCCTACGAGCAGTACTTC
cdr3_aa: CARSVLGDRGAYEQYF

clone_size: many
v_call: TRBV18
d_call: TRBD1
j_call: TRBJ2-7
cdr3_nt: TGTGCCAGCTCAACAGGGGGACCCTACGAGCAGTACTTC
cdr3_aa: CASSTGGPYEQYF

clone_size: many
v_call: TRBV5-1
d_call: -
j_call: TRBJ2-1
cdr3_nt: TGCGCCAGCAGCTTGGCCTACAGGGAGTGGGTCAATGAGCAGTTCTTC
cdr3_aa: CASSLAYREWVNEQFF

clone_size: few
v_call: TRBV6-5
d_call: TRBD1
j_call: TRBJ1-2
cdr3_nt: TGTGCCAGCAGTTATTACGGGACAGGGGATGGCTACACCTTC
cdr3_aa: CASSYYGTGDGYTF

clone_size: few
v_call: TRBV5-5
d_call: -
j_call: TRBJ1-2
cdr3_nt: TGTGCCAGCAGCTTGGCCCCCCAGGGGAACTATGGCTACACCTTC
cdr3_aa: CASSLAPQGNYGYTF

clone_size: -
v_call: TRBV20-1
d_call: TRBD2
j_call: TRBJ2-2
cdr3_nt: TGCAGTGCTAGAGATCGGGGGGGGCGAGACACCGGGGAGCTGTTTTTT
cdr3_aa: CSARDRGGRDTGELFF

clone_size: -
v_call: TRBV19
d_call: -
j_call: TRBJ1-5
cdr3_nt: TGTGCCAGTAGTATAGCGGGGGGGAATCAGCCCCAGCATTTT
cdr3_aa: CASSIAGGNQPQHF

clone_size: medium-sized
v_call: TRBV19
d_call: TRBD2
j_call: TRBJ2-3
cdr3_nt: TGTGCCAGTAGAGTAGCGGGGACCACAGATACGCAGTATTTT
cdr3_aa: CASRVAGTTDTQYF

clone_size: few
v_call: TRBV6-1
d_call: TRBD1
j_call: TRBJ2-3
cdr3_nt: TGTGCCAGCAGTGAATGGGCAGGGGGCGCGGATACGCAGTATTTT
cdr3_aa: CASSEWAGGADTQYF

clone_size: few
v_call: TRBV5-6
d_call: TRBD1
j_call: TRBJ1-2
cdr3_nt: TGTGCCAGCAGCTTGGAGACAGGGGGCGTCGTTGGAGGCTACACCTTC
cdr3_aa: CASSLETGGVVGGYTF

clone_size: many
v_call: TRBV19
d_call: -
j_call: TRBJ1-2
cdr3_nt: TGTGCCAGTAGTATCTGGGGCACGGACTATGGCTACACCTTC
cdr3_aa: CASSIWGTDYGYTF

clone_size: medium-sized
v_call: TRBV29-1
d_call: TRBD2
j_call: TRBJ2-5
cdr3_nt: TGCAGCGTTGTGAGACTAGCGGGGGATCAAGAGACCCAGTACTTC
cdr3_aa: CSVVRLAGDQETQYF

clone_size: few
v_call: TRBV11-1
d_call: -
j_call: TRBJ1-5
cdr3_nt: TGTGCCAGCAGCTTGTCGGCAGGGTCGCATCAGCCCCAGCATTTT
cdr3_aa: CASSLSAGSHQPQHF

clone_size: medium-sized
v_call: TRBV5-6
d_call: TRBD1
j_call: TRBJ1-2
cdr3_nt: TGTGCCAGCAGCCTCGGACAGGGGGATGGCTACACCTTC
cdr3_aa: CASSLGQGDGYTF

clone_size: medium-sized
v_call: TRBV19
d_call: TRBD2
j_call: TRBJ2-2
cdr3_nt: TGTGCCAGTAGTATTAGGGGACTAGCCACCGGGGAGCTGTTTTTT
cdr3_aa: CASSIRGLATGELFF